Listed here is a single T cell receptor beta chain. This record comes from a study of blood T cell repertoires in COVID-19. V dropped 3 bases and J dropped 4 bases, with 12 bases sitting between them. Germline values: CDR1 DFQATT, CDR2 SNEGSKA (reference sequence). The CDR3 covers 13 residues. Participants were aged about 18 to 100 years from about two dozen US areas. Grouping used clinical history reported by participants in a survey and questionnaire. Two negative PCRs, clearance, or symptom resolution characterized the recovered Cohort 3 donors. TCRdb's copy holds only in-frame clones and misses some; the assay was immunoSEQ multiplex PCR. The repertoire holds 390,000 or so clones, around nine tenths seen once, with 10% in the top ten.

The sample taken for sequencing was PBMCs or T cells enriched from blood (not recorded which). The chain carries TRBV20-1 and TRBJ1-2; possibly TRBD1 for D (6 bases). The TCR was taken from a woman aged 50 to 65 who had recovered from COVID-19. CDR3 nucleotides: TGCAGTGCTAGTAGGGACAACCCCTATGGCTACACCTTC. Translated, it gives CSASRDNPYGYTF.